These 16 T cell receptor beta chains share one sample of origin, sequenced in a study of regulatory T cells in long-lasting Graves disease. Investigators prepared the TCR beta libraries by applying iRepertoire HTBI primers and Arm-PCR of CDR3 regions. TCRdb reprocessed the multiplex PCR reads via MiXCR and lists one record per CDR3 protein. This sample has hundreds of thousands of distinct CDR3 sequences, with 16% found just once. The sample's time point: newly diagnosed GD, antithyroid drugs for less than 3 months. There was RNA extracted from PBMCs, and the TCR library was made from it. This sample also belongs to another study, concerning T cells in Graves' hyperthyroidism and ophthalmopathy.

The input for sequencing was peripheral blood mononuclear cells (PBMCs), taken at new diagnosis, from a patient treated with antithyroid drugs. All receptors derive from a woman aged 30 to 39 with Graves disease.

In this sample, this clonotype turned up many times. The J gene is TRBJ2-7, the V gene TRBV3-1; possibly TRBD1 or TRBD2 for D (6 bases each). Germline CDR1 LGHDT, CDR2 YNNKEL (reference sequence). Trimming took off 3 bases at V and 7 bases at J, with 10 bases between the two ends. The CDR3 is 12 amino acids. CDR3 amino acids: CASSHQGREQYF. In DNA, the CDR3 is TGTGCCAGCAGCCACCAGGGGAGGGAGCAGTACTTC.

This sequence joins TRBV6-1 and TRBJ1-1; D is unresolved. CDR3 length: 10 residues. Trimming pared 8 bases from V and 9 bases from J, leaving 10 bases between. Germline CDR1 reads MNHNS; CDR2 reads SASEGT. CDR3 in amino acids: CASGGGKAFF. The CDR3 DNA reads as TGTGCCAGCGGAGGAGGGAAAGCTTTCTTT.

This rearrangement joins TRBV29-1 to TRBJ2-7, with unresolved D. This CDR3 is built from 12 residues. Looked up from germline, CDR1 is SQVTM and CDR2 is ANQGSEA. Trimming cost V 0 bases and J 6 bases, with 9 bases left between them. In DNA, the CDR3 is TGCAGCGTTGAAGATCGGCTTGCCGAGCAGTACTTC. Translated, it gives CSVEDRLAEQYF.

This clonotype has a count of ten or more. CDR3 DNA sequence: TGTGCCAGCAGCCCGCAAGGTCCAGATACGCAGTATTTT. Translation: CASSPQGPDTQYF. The chain has TRBV7-2 and TRBJ2-3, with D uncertain. V was cut by 5 bases and J by 4 bases, with 10 bases left in between. Germline values: CDR1 SGHTA, CDR2 FQGNSA. The CDR3 consists of 13 residues.

This clonotype was seen a handful of times. V gene TRBV27 combines with J gene TRBJ1-2; 8 bases fit TRBD1. With V trimmed by 0 bases and J by 3 bases, 3 bases remained unmatched. CDR3 length: 15 residues. CDR1 is MNHEY, CDR2 SMNVEV, per germline (reference sequence). DNA for the CDR3: TGTGCCAGCAGTTTATCCGTACAGGGGGACTATGGCTACACCTTC. It is translated as CASSLSVQGDYGYTF.

The sample holds many counts of this clonotype. V gene TRBV24-1 combines with J gene TRBJ2-5; TRBD1 matches 10 bases. The V gene end was trimmed by 2 bases and the J gene end by 3 bases; junction bases not matched to a gene: 8. The length of the CDR3 is 17 residues. The V gene's germline CDR1 is KGHDR and CDR2 SFDVKD. The CDR3 sequence: CATSDWGPGQGKETQYF. In nucleotides, the CDR3 is TGTGCCACCAGTGATTGGGGGCCGGGACAGGGGAAAGAGACCCAGTACTTC.

Ten or more counts support this clonotype. The chain is built from TRBV5-1 and TRBJ2-5; D is perhaps TRBD2 (6 bases). V was cut by 4 bases and J by 5 bases, with 21 bases left in between. Germline CDR1 reads SGHRS; CDR2 reads YFSETQ. The CDR3 runs 16 residues. CDR3 sequence (DNA): TGCGCCAGCAGCCCGGCCGGGAGAACATTCGGGGAGACCCAGTACTTC. This gives the protein CASSPAGRTFGETQYF.

In its sample, this clonotype was seen many times. CDR3 in DNA: TGCAGTGCTAGAGAACAGGATCTGGGTACGCAGTATTTT. Its translation: CSAREQDLGTQYF. The gene calls are TRBV20-1 and TRBJ2-3, with D perhaps TRBD1 (5 bases). This CDR3 is built from 13 residues. V gave up 0 bases and J gave up 8 bases, with 12 bases separating them. Germline loops: CDR1 DFQATT, CDR2 SNEGSKA (reference sequence).

The V call is TRBV5-5, the J call TRBJ2-3; D remains ambiguous. Germline V gene lookup returns CDR1 SGHKS and CDR2 YYEKEE (reference sequence). The CDR3 covers 15 residues. With 5 bases removed from V and 2 bases from J, the gap between germline ends came to 15 bases. The CDR3 DNA reads TGTGCCAGCAGGCTTCGATTCGTAACCACAGATACGCAGTATTTT. Residues: CASRLRFVTTDTQYF.

This clonotype has ten or more counts. V and J are TRBV7-9 and TRBJ2-1; no firm D call. The germline V gene has CDR1 SEHNR and CDR2 FQNEAQ (reference sequence). V lost 4 bases and J 8 bases, leaving 18 bases between the germline ends. CDR3 length: 15 residues. The CDR3 DNA sequence: TGTGCCAGCAGCTCGAAGGCGTCACTTCGGGATGAGCAGTTCTTC. Protein sequence: CASSSKASLRDEQFF.

The chain recombines TRBV20-1 with TRBJ2-1; 8 bases fit TRBD1. V lost 0 bases, J lost 6 bases, and 10 bases stayed unmatched. The length of the CDR3 is 16 residues. The germline V gene has CDR1 DFQATT and CDR2 SNEGSKA (reference sequence). CDR3 nucleotide sequence: TGCAGTGCTAGAGACCCCGAGGGGGACAGGATCAATGAGCAGTTCTTC. Amino acid sequence: CSARDPEGDRINEQFF.

This clonotype was observed at least ten times. The J gene is TRBJ1-2, the V gene TRBV28, with D unresolved. The CDR3 consists of 13 residues. The V gene lost 3 bases and the J gene lost 4 bases, with 9 bases spanning the gap. Germline V gene sequence: CDR1 MDHEN, CDR2 SYDVKM. The CDR3 DNA reads as TGTGCCAGCAGTTTGAGGGCTCCCTATGGCTACACCTTC. This encodes CASSLRAPYGYTF.

The chain is built from TRBV25-1 and TRBJ1-6, with D possibly being TRBD1 (5 bases). V lost 2 bases and J lost 10, with 15 bases in between. This CDR3 spans 15 amino acids. Germline values: CDR1 MGHDK, CDR2 SYGVNS. This CDR3 is CASSEEGVWASPLHF. For the CDR3, the DNA is TGTGCCAGCAGTGAAGAAGGGGTTTGGGCGTCACCCCTCCACTTT.

This clonotype was counted ten times or more. The V and J genes are TRBV28 and TRBJ2-5; D gene unclear. V lost 1 base and J 1 base, leaving 4 bases between the germline ends. The CDR3 runs 13 residues. Germline lookup yields CDR1 MDHEN and CDR2 SYDVKM. The CDR3 nucleotides read TGTGCCAGCAGTTTATACCCCCAAGAGACCCAGTACTTC. It translates to CASSLYPQETQYF.

The gene calls are TRBV5-8 and TRBJ1-5; no definite D call. CDR3 size: 16 residues. Germline V gene lookup returns CDR1 SGHTS and CDR2 YDEGEE. Trimming left V 4 bases short and J 0 bases short, with 14 bases between. Here the CDR3 reads CASSLPLSHSNQPQHF. CDR3 DNA sequence: TGTGCCAGCAGCCTTCCTTTGTCCCATAGCAATCAGCCCCAGCATTTT.

This clonotype came up a few times. The chain couples TRBV28 to TRBJ1-2, with D perhaps TRBD1 (5 bases). Germline V gene lookup returns CDR1 MDHEN and CDR2 SYDVKM. There are 14 residues in the CDR3. V lost 2 bases and J lost 4, with 11 bases in between. CDR3 sequence (DNA): TGTGCCAGCAGTTTAGATACAGGTCTCTATGGCTACACCTTC. It encodes CASSLDTGLYGYTF.